Below are 15 T cell receptor beta chains sequenced from a single sample in a study of shared clonotypes between healthy human individuals. Method: immunoSEQ multiplex PCR; TCRdb's copy keeps in-frame clones and lacks some. This sample yields over 850,000 clones, of which 70% to 80% are seen a single time; 0.5% to 0.65% belongs to the top ten. The sample comprised memory CD4+ T cells from PBMCs. Subset of the sample: CD45RA-negative fraction. All receptors come from a man aged 18 to 29 in good health. Some clones in this sample may be carry-over from other donors' samples.

V is TRBV29-1 and J is TRBJ2-7, with TRBD2 matching 9 bases. The junction had 7 bases not matched to a gene; V was cut back by 4 bases and J by 6 bases. Germline CDR1 is SQVTM and CDR2 is ANQGSEA. CDR3 length: 13 residues. The CDR3 nucleotides are TGCAGCGTTGTGCCAGCGGGAGGTCTCGAGCAGTACTTC. Amino acid sequence: CSVVPAGGLEQYF.

This rearrangement joins TRBV11-1 to TRBJ2-7, with unresolved D. Trimming left V 2 bases short and J 3 bases short, with 8 bases between. Germline CDR1 SGHAT, CDR2 FQDESV (reference sequence). The CDR3 has 13 amino acids. Here the CDR3 DNA reads TGTGCCAGCAGCTTAAGGTCGGTCTACGAGCAGTACTTC. Translation: CASSLRSVYEQYF.

The DNA for the CDR3 is TGTGCCAGCTTAACGAACAGGGCAAACACTGAAGCTTTCTTT. Translation gives CASLTNRANTEAFF. V usage is TRBV18 and J usage is TRBJ1-1; maybe TRBD1 (6 bases). The germline V gene has CDR1 KGHSH and CDR2 LQKENI. This CDR3 is 14 amino acids long. V shed 7 bases and J shed 2 bases, with 14 bases lying between them.

The chain recombines TRBV6-1 with TRBJ1-5; D is unresolved. V gave up 3 bases and J gave up 7 bases, with 13 bases separating them. In germline, CDR1 is MNHNS, CDR2 SASEGT. The CDR3 loop spans 14 amino acids. The DNA for the CDR3 is TGTGCCAGCAGTGACTGGACGGAGGGCCAGCCCCAGCATTTT. This gives the protein CASSDWTEGQPQHF.

The chain uses TRBV5-4 and TRBJ2-5; D perhaps matches TRBD2 (6 bases). The germline gives CDR1 SGHNT, CDR2 YYREEE (reference sequence). The V end lost 4 bases, the J end lost 5 bases, and 15 bases lay between the germline ends. This CDR3 is built from 14 residues. The DNA of the CDR3 is TGTGCCAGCAGCGCTCTGGGAGGAGGGGAGACCCAGTACTTC. It codes for CASSALGGGETQYF. Full variable domain (outside the CDR3, taken from reference TRBV5-4 and TRBJ2-5): ETGVTQSPTHLIKTRGQQVTLRCSSQSGHNTVSWYQQALGQGPQFIFQYYREEENGRGNFPPRFSGLQFPNYSSELNVNALELDDSALYLCASSALGGGETQYFGPGTRLLVL.

J is TRBJ2-1 and V is TRBV19; TRBD2 agrees at 7 bases. V lost 4 bases and J lost 4; bases outside the gene matches: 4. Germline V gives CDR1 LNHDA, CDR2 SQIVND (reference sequence). The CDR3 is made up of 14 amino acids. CDR3 nucleotides: TGTGCCAGTAGTAGGGACTACCCATACAATGAGCAGTTCTTC. This gives the protein CASSRDYPYNEQFF.

The rearrangement joins TRBV27 to TRBJ1-2; D perhaps matches TRBD1 (5 bases). Germline V gene lookup returns CDR1 MNHEY and CDR2 SMNVEV (reference sequence). The CDR3 totals 16 residues. Trimming took off 1 base at V and 4 bases at J, with 16 bases between the two ends. The CDR3 region has the DNA TGTGCCAGCAGTTTATTAGGGGAGTCCCCAGTCTATGGCTACACCTTC. Translation: CASSLLGESPVYGYTF.

The chain has TRBV4-2 and TRBJ2-2; either TRBD1 or TRBD2 may supply D (6 bases each). V gave up 1 base and J gave up 2 bases, with 8 bases separating them. The CDR3 is 15 amino acids. CDR1 is LGHNA, CDR2 YNFKEQ, per germline. This chain's CDR3 is CASSQAGANTGELFF. The DNA for the CDR3 is TGTGCCAGCAGCCAAGCGGGGGCTAACACCGGGGAGCTGTTTTTT.

In DNA form, the CDR3 reads TGTGCCAGCGGCACTAGCGGTAGCACAGATACGCAGTATTTT. This translates into CASGTSGSTDTQYF. This rearrangement joins TRBV19 to TRBJ2-3; 8 nucleotides align to TRBD2. This CDR3 contains 14 residues. V shed 9 bases, J shed 0 bases, and the junction held 5 bases outside the gene matches. Germline assignment: CDR1 LNHDA and CDR2 SQIVND (reference sequence).

The chain employs TRBV18 and TRBJ2-7, with D unresolved. Germline CDR1 is KGHSH and CDR2 is LQKENI. Trimming removed 6 bases from V and 0 bases from J, with 12 bases in between. This CDR3 contains 14 residues. The CDR3 nucleotides read TGTGCCAGCTCCGTGACTGGGGTCTCCTACGAGCAGTACTTC. This codes for CASSVTGVSYEQYF.

The chain employs TRBV5-1 and TRBJ2-2, with D possibly matching TRBD2 (6 bases). The CDR3 has 12 amino acids. CDR1 is SGHRS and CDR2 is YFSETQ in the germline V gene. Deletions cut 4 bases from V and 9 bases from J, with 10 bases between. CDR3 region: CASSGRFRELFF. The CDR3 DNA follows: TGCGCCAGCAGCGGGAGGTTCCGGGAGCTGTTTTTT.

The chain couples TRBV5-1 to TRBJ2-3; D is perhaps TRBD1 (5 bases). The CDR3 sequence is 14 residues long. Germline V gene sequence: CDR1 SGHRS, CDR2 YFSETQ. With 0 bases removed from V and 4 bases from J, the gap between germline ends came to 9 bases. The CDR3 reads CASSLETVADTQYF. CDR3 coding DNA: TGCGCCAGCAGCTTGGAGACAGTAGCAGATACGCAGTATTTT.

This chain links TRBV7-9 with TRBJ2-1; no firm D call. Germline values: CDR1 SEHNR, CDR2 FQNEAQ (reference sequence). The germline V and J ends were trimmed by 1 base and 5 bases, with 9 bases remaining between them. The CDR3 runs to 14 residues. CDR3 sequence reads: CASSLEPFNNEQFF. The CDR3 region has the DNA TGTGCCAGCAGCTTAGAGCCGTTTAACAATGAGCAGTTCTTC.

The chain is built from TRBV28 and TRBJ2-5, with D possibly matching TRBD2 (6 bases). The CDR3 is 13 residues long. The V gene lost 6 bases and the J gene lost 6 bases, with 14 bases spanning the gap. Looked up from germline, CDR1 is MDHEN and CDR2 is SYDVKM. CDR3 in amino acids: CASRSGPKQTQYF. The CDR3 bases are TGTGCCAGCAGGAGCGGGCCTAAGCAGACCCAGTACTTC.

The V gene is TRBV19, the J gene TRBJ1-3; D remains ambiguous. The CDR3 runs 15 residues. Trimming removed 9 bases from V and 2 bases from J, with 17 bases in between. The germline gives CDR1 LNHDA, CDR2 SQIVND (reference sequence). The CDR3 region has the DNA TGTGCCAGCTCCTTAAGGACCCGGGCTGGAAACACCATATATTTT. Its translation: CASSLRTRAGNTIYF.